Shown below are 11 T cell receptor beta chains from a single sample sequenced in a study of T cell repertoires in cytomegalovirus infection. TCRdb reprocessed the reads via MiXCR and lists one record per CDR3 protein. Here the sample spans 550,000 to 700,000 distinct CDR3 sequences, around 40% being singletons. No antigen has been assigned to these receptors. Here the sequenced sample was cultured PBMCs, taken from culture after CMV antigen stimulation. These receptors were taken from a human donor in good health (CMV status not recorded). Some clones in this sample may be carry-over from other donors' samples.

This chain connects TRBV7-8 to TRBJ2-2, with D hard to call. Germline V lookup: CDR1 SGHVS, CDR2 FQNEAQ. There are 16 residues in the CDR3. V gave up 5 bases and J gave up 2 bases, with 15 bases separating them. The DNA of the CDR3 is TGTGCCAGCAGCAAAAGATCGGACGGTAACACCGGGGAGCTGTTTTTT. It is translated as CASSKRSDGNTGELFF. The entire variable domain, with the rest obtained from reference TRBV7-8 and TRBJ2-2, is as follows: GAGVSQSPRYKVAKRGQDVALRCDPISGHVSLFWYQQALGQGPEFLTYFQNEAQLDKSGLPSDRFFAERPEGSVSTLKIQRTQQEDSAVYLCASSKRSDGNTGELFFGEGSRLTVL.

This sequence joins TRBV6-1 and TRBJ2-7; D is undetermined. Looked up from germline, CDR1 is MNHNS and CDR2 is SASEGT. V lost 5 bases and J 6 bases, leaving 8 bases between the germline ends. This CDR3 has 11 residues. The CDR3 coding sequence is TGTGCCAGCAGTCCATATCCCGAGCAGTACTTC. Translating it yields CASSPYPEQYF.

This clonotype was seen a few times. The chain is built from TRBV7-2 and TRBJ2-3; tentatively, D is TRBD1 or TRBD2 (6 bases each). V lost 7 bases and J 3 bases, leaving 17 bases between the germline ends. The germline gives CDR1 SGHTA, CDR2 FQGNSA. This CDR3 is 15 amino acids long. The CDR3 is CASKAQGRLTDTQYF. The CDR3 DNA reads as TGTGCCAGCAAAGCGCAGGGGAGGTTGACAGATACGCAGTATTTT.

The rearrangement links TRBV11-2 to TRBJ2-3; possible D gene TRBD2, 5 bases. Trimming took off 2 bases at V and 2 bases at J, with 11 bases between the two ends. The germline gives CDR1 SGHAT, CDR2 FQNNGV. The CDR3 runs to 15 residues. CDR3 DNA sequence: TGTGCCAGCAGCTTATCCCAGCGGACCACAGATACGCAGTATTTT. Amino acids: CASSLSQRTTDTQYF.

Only one count was recorded for this clonotype. The V call is TRBV4-2, the J call TRBJ2-5; no clear D. The CDR3 contains 13 residues. Germline loops: CDR1 LGHNA, CDR2 YNFKEQ. Trimming took off 1 base at V and 5 bases at J, with 8 bases between the two ends. Written as DNA, the CDR3 is TGTGCCAGCAGCCAAGGTAATGAGGAGACCCAGTACTTC. Residues: CASSQGNEETQYF.

This clonotype appeared a few times. V gene TRBV6-1 combines with J gene TRBJ2-3; D unresolved. The V gene's germline CDR1 is MNHNS and CDR2 SASEGT. CDR3 length: 14 residues. Trimming pared 8 bases from V and 1 base from J, leaving 13 bases between. The CDR3 protein is CASRILGGTDTQYF. The CDR3 coding sequence is TGTGCCAGCCGAATCCTAGGCGGCACAGATACGCAGTATTTT.

This clonotype was seen many times. The rearrangement uses TRBV7-2 and TRBJ2-6, with D possibly TRBD2 on 5 matching bases. CDR1 and CDR2 (germline): SGHTA, FQGNSA. The CDR3 is 19 amino acids. V lost 5 bases to trimming and J lost 2 bases, with 22 bases between them. CDR3 loop: CASSLGIFRGRAGANVLTF. CDR3 coding DNA: TGTGCCAGCAGCCTGGGCATTTTTCGAGGGCGAGCTGGGGCCAACGTCCTGACTTTC.

The sample holds a few counts of this clonotype. The chain is built from TRBV19 and TRBJ2-3; no clear D gene. Trimming took 5 bases from V and 0 from J, leaving 12 bases between them. CDR3 length: 15 amino acids. Germline V gene data show CDR1 as LNHDA and CDR2 as SQIVND (reference sequence). The DNA for the CDR3 is TGTGCCAGTAGTTTTGGGCAACTTAGCACAGATACGCAGTATTTT. Translated, it gives CASSFGQLSTDTQYF. The variable domain in full, completed from reference TRBV19 and TRBJ2-3, reads DGGITQSPKYLFRKEGQNVTLSCEQNLNHDAMYWYRQDPGQGLRLIYYSQIVNDFQKGDIAEGYSVSREKKESFPLTVTSAQKNPTAFYLCASSFGQLSTDTQYFGPGTRLTVL.

This clonotype was seen more than once but under ten times. This chain's CDR3 is CASSVPRGRGNTEAFF. The CDR3 DNA is TGCGCCAGCAGCGTCCCCCGGGGCCGGGGGAACACTGAAGCTTTCTTT. The chain has TRBV4-1 and TRBJ1-1; D possibly corresponds to TRBD1 (5 bases). Germline assignment: CDR1 MGHRA and CDR2 YSYEKL. The CDR3 is 16 amino acids. V lost 5 bases and J 1 base, leaving 17 bases between the germline ends.

This sequence joins TRBV14 and TRBJ2-2; TRBD2 agrees at 11 bases. CDR1 is SGHDN and CDR2 is FVKESK in the germline V gene. CDR3 length: 17 residues. The trim removed 3 bases at V and 5 bases at J, leaving 8 bases unmatched. The CDR3 DNA reads TGTGCCAGCAGCCAGGTCACTAGCGGGAGACGGACCGGGGAGCTGTTTTTT. This gives the protein CASSQVTSGRRTGELFF.

The chain couples TRBV7-2 to TRBJ1-1, with D tentatively TRBD1 (6 bases). Germline V gene data show CDR1 as SGHTA and CDR2 as FQGNSA. V lost 1 base, J lost 3 bases, and 12 bases lay in between. The CDR3 runs to 15 residues. The CDR3 spells CASSLGWGLDTEAFF. The CDR3 nucleotides are TGTGCCAGCAGCTTAGGGTGGGGGCTTGACACTGAAGCTTTCTTT.